This entry concerns a single T cell receptor beta chain. The sample is drawn from a study of Ad26.COV2.S vaccination and SARS-CoV-2 variants. Profiled with immunoSEQ multiplex PCR; TCRdb holds only in-frame clones, not every one. This sample has about 350,000 clones, with about 88% found just once. Noted treatment: about 20 received Ad26.COV2.S at low or high dose, single or two shots; several received placebo; per-sample allocation not given. Sampling was performed 63 days after the first vaccine or placebo injection. V gave up 4 bases and J gave up 14 bases; unmatched junction bases: 6. CDR3 size: 12 residues. CDR1 is WSHSY and CDR2 is SAAADI in the germline V gene.

Here the sequenced sample was peripheral blood, taken in a trial of Ad26.COV2.S vaccine versus placebo. The chain links TRBV10-2 to TRBJ2-1, with TRBD1 identical over 9 bases. The TCR sequence derives from a person aged 18 to 59 who received the Ad26.COV2.S COVID-19 vaccine or a placebo. CDR3 protein: CASSVEGDREFF. CDR3 DNA: TGCGCCAGCAGTGTGGAGGGGGACAGGGAGTTCTTC.